Here is one T cell receptor (beta chain) with its context. The data belong to a study of control samples from healthy donors and cancer patients. Germline assignment: CDR1 MNHEY and CDR2 SVGAGI. Trimming cost V 0 bases and J 2 bases; bases outside gene matches: 1. The CDR3 sequence is 15 residues long. Generated by immunoSEQ multiplex PCR, the TCRdb table keeps only in-frame clones and is missing some. The data contain around 64,000 clones, approximately 89% of them singletons. The sequencing input was PBMCs. The chain carries TRBV6-5 and TRBJ2-3; 8 bases map to TRBD1. The TCR was taken from a man between 60 and 75 years old with colorectal cancer. The CDR3 bases are TGTGCCAGCAGTTACTCGGGACAGGACACAGATACGCAGTATTTT. It is translated as CASSYSGQDTDTQYF.